Below, one T cell receptor (beta chain) is given with its context. Its antigen remains unidentified. This entry belongs to a study of shared clonotypes between healthy human individuals. Study context: There were three CD4 naive, three CD4 memory, two CD8 naive and one CD8 memory plates per donor.

Findings and limits, study-wide: It was expected that sequencing depth would affect clonotype sharing among donors.

Each of the donors was a healthy adult who was HIV-negative and had not had a recent acute infection or vaccination. Genomic DNA of every subset was divided equally among multiple immunoSEQ plates. The protocol was immunoSEQ multiplex PCR, while the TCRdb copy is restricted to in-frame clones and leaves out a portion. The sample contains approximately 2,300,000 clones, less than 95% of which appear only once. The germline CDR1 and CDR2 sequences are SGHRS and YFSETQ. V dropped 5 bases and J dropped 4 bases, with 13 bases sitting between them. The CDR3 is made up of 13 amino acids. Sequenced: naive CD4+ T cells from PBMCs. Subset described: CD45RA+ positively selected. J is TRBJ2-7 and V is TRBV5-1; the D is unclear. The TCR was taken from a man younger than 30 in good health. Some clones in this sample may be carry-over from other donors' samples. CDR3 DNA sequence: TGCGCCAGCAGGGTATTGGTAGGGTACGAGCAGTACTTC. Residues: CASRVLVGYEQYF.